One and the same sample provided the 14 T cell receptor beta chains below, sequenced in a study of blood T cells in healthy people across ages. Then a second PCR, running roughly 7 to 12 cycles, was carried out with a sample-barcoded 5' primer and a J-beta primer mix. TCRdb re-derived calls from the 5' RACE reads in MiXCR, one entry per CDR3 protein. This sample has 980,000 or so distinct CDR3 sequences; 48% occur once, and the top ten carry over 10%. The specimen sequenced was blood. Receptors were obtained from a man aged 30-40 years in good health.

This clonotype was counted only a few times. The chain carries TRBV29-1 and TRBJ2-7; 9 bases agree with TRBD1. The J segment lost 2 bases and the V segment lost 3 bases, leaving 5 bases of the junction unmatched. The CDR3 has 14 residues. Germline values: CDR1 SQVTM, CDR2 ANQGSEA. The CDR3 protein is CSVEFGDRAYEQYF. For the CDR3, the DNA is TGCAGCGTTGAGTTCGGGGACAGGGCCTACGAGCAGTACTTC.

This clonotype was picked up a small number of times. V gene TRBV5-1 combines with J gene TRBJ2-1; D is unresolved. CDR3 length: 15 amino acids. Germline CDR1 and CDR2: SGHRS and YFSETQ. V lost 4 bases to trimming and J lost 4 bases, with 15 bases between them. The CDR3 spells CASSPQDPFYNEQFF. In nucleotides, the CDR3 is TGCGCCAGCAGCCCCCAGGATCCCTTTTACAATGAGCAGTTCTTC.

Remarks on this clonotype: One junction end does not reproduce the germline sequence, and a read error may be involved. The CDR3 sequence: CTSSHQGVGEQYF. CDR3 bases: TGTACCAGCAGTCACCAAGGGGTCGGCGAGCAGTACTTC. The genes are TRBV12-3 or TRBV12-4 and TRBJ2-5, with a tentative D call TRBD1 (5 bases). The DNA end favors TRBJ2-7, so the J call may be wrong. The CDR3 covers 13 residues.

This clonotype was seen repeatedly, ten times or more. The rearrangement joins TRBV11-3 to TRBJ2-5; D is uncertain. With 0 bases removed from V and 7 bases from J, the gap between germline ends came to 3 bases. In germline, CDR1 is SGHNT, CDR2 YENEEA. This CDR3 has 11 amino acids. CDR3 loop: CASSLDRTQYF. The CDR3 nucleotides read TGTGCCAGCAGCTTAGATCGGACCCAGTACTTC.

This clonotype appeared many times. The chain is built from TRBV7-2 and TRBJ2-5, with 10 bases matching TRBD2. V was pared by 6 bases and J by 3 bases, with 10 bases of the junction left unmatched. CDR3 length: 16 amino acids. The germline V gene has CDR1 SGHTA and CDR2 FQGNSA. The CDR3 spells CASRQRGGVNKETQYF. The CDR3 region has the DNA TGTGCCAGCAGACAGCGGGGGGGAGTAAACAAAGAGACCCAGTACTTC.

The chain combines TRBV12-3 or TRBV12-4 with TRBJ1-4, with unresolved D. The CDR3 is 13 amino acids. V shed 5 bases and J shed 8 bases, with 12 bases lying between them. The DNA for the CDR3 is TGTGCCAGCAGTCCCGGTTATACGGAAAAACTGTTTTTT. Translating it yields CASSPGYTEKLFF.

The rearrangement links TRBV29-1 to TRBJ1-6; 7 nucleotides align to TRBD1. Germline CDR1 is SQVTM and CDR2 is ANQGSEA. The junction had 6 bases not matched to a gene; V was cut back by 6 bases and J by 7 bases. CDR3 length equals 13 residues. This CDR3 reads CSVGQQANSPLHF. The CDR3 bases are TGCAGCGTGGGACAGCAAGCAAATTCACCCCTCCACTTT.

This clonotype turned up a few times. The chain links TRBV10-3 to TRBJ2-5; D possibly corresponds to TRBD2 (5 bases). This CDR3 has 16 residues. Germline-derived CDR1 and CDR2 are ENHRY and SYGVKD. Between the trimmed V and J ends, which lost 0 bases and 4 bases, there was a span of 15 bases. The CDR3 reads CAISESSEAVSETQYF. CDR3 DNA: TGTGCCATCAGTGAGTCGTCCGAAGCGGTATCAGAGACCCAGTACTTC.

For this clonotype: The junction departs from the called germline gene at one end, perhaps through a read error. The chain links TRBV5-5 to TRBJ2-7; no clear D gene. This CDR3 has 14 residues. Germline lookup yields CDR1 SGHKS and CDR2 YYEKEE (reference sequence). The chain's CDR3 is CASSLDSPGYGQYF. For the CDR3, the DNA is TGTGCCAGCAGCTTGGACAGTCCTGGCTACGGGCAGTACTTC.

A few counts support this clonotype. The chain couples TRBV4-1 to TRBJ2-2; D unclear. CDR1 is MGHRA, CDR2 YSYEKL, per germline. The CDR3 length is 14 residues. The V and J ends lost 0 bases and 7 bases respectively, with 9 bases between them. CDR3 sequence reads: CASSQDGIFGELFF. CDR3 in DNA: TGCGCCAGCAGCCAAGATGGGATCTTCGGGGAGCTGTTTTTT.

Remarks on this clonotype: An end of the junction differs from the germline gene, which may be a read error. This sequence joins TRBV12-3 or TRBV12-4 and TRBJ2-1; 9 bases match TRBD1. This CDR3 region has 14 residues. The DNA of the CDR3 is TGCGCCAGCAGTCTTCAGACAGGGGGGTATGGGCAGTTCTTC. This encodes CASSLQTGGYGQFF.

This clonotype was detected only a few times. The V call is TRBV12-3 or TRBV12-4, the J call TRBJ2-1, with 7 bases lining up with TRBD2. The CDR3 runs to 15 residues. The ends lost 3 bases at V and 6 bases at J; junction bases unmatched: 8. CDR3 residues: CASSFSGGFSNEQFF. CDR3 sequence (DNA): TGTGCCAGCAGTTTCTCCGGGGGGTTTAGCAATGAGCAGTTCTTC.

The genes are TRBV20-1 and TRBJ2-7, with D perhaps matching TRBD2 (7 bases). Germline V gives CDR1 DFQATT, CDR2 SNEGSKA (reference sequence). The germline V and J ends were trimmed by 0 bases and 2 bases, with 14 bases remaining between them. CDR3 length: 15 residues. CDR3 DNA: TGCAGTGCTAGAGATGGTCGGGGGGCAGCCTACGAGCAGTACTTC. It yields the protein CSARDGRGAAYEQYF.

The chain couples TRBV29-1 to TRBJ1-5; 7 nucleotides align to TRBD1. V was pared by 6 bases and J by 4 bases, with 9 bases of the junction left unmatched. Germline V CDR1 and CDR2: SQVTM, ANQGSEA. There are 14 residues in the CDR3. The CDR3: CSVRAGGINQPQHF. The CDR3 DNA follows: TGCAGCGTCCGTGCAGGGGGAATAAATCAGCCCCAGCATTTT.